This entry lists 19 T cell receptor beta chains sequenced from one sample in a study of shared clonotypes between healthy human individuals. The table came from immunoSEQ multiplex PCR; TCRdb's copy has only in-frame clones and leaves some out. Of roughly 640,000 clones listed, roughly 97% are singletons. The sequenced material came from naive CD4+ T cells sorted from blood. Subset defined: CD45RA+ positively selected. Every receptor here comes from a woman aged 30 to 39 in good health.

The CDR3 nucleotides are TGTGCCATCACGGGGGGACAGTCCCATGGCTACACCTTC. Translated, it gives CAITGGQSHGYTF. The V gene is TRBV10-3, the J gene TRBJ1-2, with TRBD1 identical over 7 bases. This CDR3 is built from 13 residues. V gave up 7 bases and J gave up 6 bases; unmatched junction bases: 8. CDR1 is ENHRY, CDR2 SYGVKD, per germline.

This rearrangement joins TRBV28 to TRBJ2-3; the match to TRBD2 covers 9 bases. J gave up 2 bases and V 6 bases, and 18 bases lay outside the gene matches. The CDR3 has 19 residues. Germline V gene data show CDR1 as MDHEN and CDR2 as SYDVKM. CDR3 region: CASSRTKLTSGLLTDTQYF. Written as DNA, the CDR3 is TGTGCCAGCAGCCGAACCAAGCTGACTAGCGGTCTTCTCACAGATACGCAGTATTTT.

This sequence joins TRBV19 and TRBJ2-2; 8 bases are shared with TRBD2. The length of the CDR3 is 15 residues. With V trimmed by 3 bases and J by 5 bases, 5 bases remained unmatched. Germline V gene lookup returns CDR1 LNHDA and CDR2 SQIVND (reference sequence). CDR3 sequence: CASSIDSGSTGELFF. The CDR3 DNA follows: TGTGCCAGTAGTATCGACAGCGGGAGTACCGGGGAGCTGTTTTTT.

The chain is built from TRBV7-3 and TRBJ2-7; 8 bases match TRBD1. Trimming at V came to 2 bases and at J to 2 bases, leaving 5 bases not matched to a gene. CDR3 length: 15 amino acids. Germline CDR1 is SGHTA and CDR2 is FQGTGA. CDR3 coding DNA: TGTGCCAGCAGCTTAGATACAGGGGGACCCTACGAGCAGTACTTC. Translating gives CASSLDTGGPYEQYF.

The chain carries TRBV5-4 and TRBJ2-3; D tentatively reads TRBD1 or TRBD2 (5 bases each). V was trimmed by 2 bases and J by 6 bases, leaving 13 bases between them. The CDR3 is made up of 14 amino acids. Germline V gene data show CDR1 as SGHNT and CDR2 as YYREEE (reference sequence). The CDR3 spells CASSFSFREDTQYF. CDR3 DNA sequence: TGTGCCAGCAGCTTTTCTTTCAGGGAGGATACGCAGTATTTT.

The CDR3 loop reads CASSGPPGQLTGELFF. CDR3 coding DNA: TGTGCCAGCAGCGGACCCCCGGGACAACTAACCGGGGAGCTGTTTTTT. The rearrangement joins TRBV9 to TRBJ2-2, with TRBD1 as a possible D gene (6 bases). Between the trimmed V and J ends, which lost 3 bases and 5 bases, there was a span of 17 bases. The CDR3 has 16 residues. CDR1 is SGDLS, CDR2 YYNGEE, per germline.

J is TRBJ2-7 and V is TRBV7-8, with 8 bases lining up with TRBD1. V shed 2 bases, J shed 6 bases, and the junction held 9 bases outside the gene matches. The V gene's germline CDR1 is SGHVS and CDR2 FQNEAQ. There are 15 residues in the CDR3. The CDR3: CASSLRAGGPPEQYF. DNA of the CDR3: TGTGCCAGCAGCTTACGGGCAGGGGGCCCCCCCGAGCAGTACTTC.

The chain uses TRBV11-2 and TRBJ1-3; TRBD1 matches at 7 bases. V lost 3 bases, J lost 3 bases, and 11 bases stayed unmatched. The CDR3 is made up of 17 amino acids. CDR1 and CDR2 from the germline V gene are SGHAT and FQNNGV. CDR3 nucleotide sequence: TGTGCCAGCAGCTTGGAACCTCACAGGGGCCGTGGAAACACCATATATTTT. Its translation is CASSLEPHRGRGNTIYF.

J is TRBJ1-5 and V is TRBV7-8; 10 bases agree with TRBD1. CDR1 is SGHVS and CDR2 is FQNEAQ in the germline V gene. The CDR3 length is 16 residues. The ends lost 6 bases at V and 1 base at J; junction bases unmatched: 6. CDR3: CASSKDRGQSNQPQHF. For the CDR3, the DNA is TGTGCCAGCAGTAAAGACAGGGGGCAAAGCAATCAGCCCCAGCATTTT.

The V call is TRBV19, the J call TRBJ1-5; 7 bases map to TRBD1. CDR3 size: 14 residues. Germline V gives CDR1 LNHDA, CDR2 SQIVND (reference sequence). V was clipped by 7 bases and J by 3 bases; unmatched bases: 6. The chain's CDR3 is CASTLQGFNQPQHF. The DNA of the CDR3 is TGTGCCAGTACCCTACAGGGGTTCAATCAGCCCCAGCATTTT. Together with reference TRBV19 and TRBJ1-5, the CDR3 gives the full variable domain: DGGITQSPKYLFRKEGQNVTLSCEQNLNHDAMYWYRQDPGQGLRLIYYSQIVNDFQKGDIAEGYSVSREKKESFPLTVTSAQKNPTAFYLCASTLQGFNQPQHFGDGTRLSIL.

This chain links TRBV5-1 with TRBJ1-2; the D gene is possibly TRBD1 (5 bases). V lost 3 bases and J lost 2, with 14 bases in between. Germline V lookup: CDR1 SGHRS, CDR2 YFSETQ. The CDR3 consists of 15 residues. The CDR3 bases are TGCGCCAGCAGCTCGCAGCCAGGGTTCAACTATGGCTACACCTTC. The encoded protein is CASSSQPGFNYGYTF.

V gene TRBV27 combines with J gene TRBJ1-2, with 8 bases identical to TRBD1. CDR1 and CDR2 (germline): MNHEY, SMNVEV (reference sequence). This CDR3 has 16 amino acids. The ends lost 5 bases at V and 1 base at J; junction bases unmatched: 9. CDR3 sequence reads: CASSPGQGTINYGYTF. CDR3 nucleotides: TGTGCCAGCAGTCCCGGACAGGGAACGATTAACTATGGCTACACCTTC.

The V gene is TRBV11-2, the J gene TRBJ2-3; D ambiguous. Per germline, CDR1 SGHAT and CDR2 FQNNGV. This CDR3 region has 13 residues. Trimming took 2 bases from V and 2 from J, leaving 5 bases between them. DNA of the CDR3: TGTGCCAGCAGCTTAATTTACACAGATACGCAGTATTTT. This sequence encodes CASSLIYTDTQYF.

This chain connects TRBV14 to TRBJ1-1, with TRBD1 as a possible D gene (5 bases). The CDR3 is 17 residues long. Germline lookup yields CDR1 SGHDN and CDR2 FVKESK. V was pared by 1 base and J by 5 bases, with 20 bases between. CDR3: CASSQGRGAPRGTEAFF. CDR3 DNA: TGTGCCAGCAGCCAAGGGCGTGGGGCACCGCGCGGGACTGAAGCTTTCTTT.

CDR3 residues: CASNIGLAEETQYF. CDR3 coding DNA: TGTGCCAGCAATATCGGACTAGCGGAAGAGACCCAGTACTTC. The chain recombines TRBV6-1 with TRBJ2-5, with 10 bases that match TRBD2. Germline CDR1 MNHNS, CDR2 SASEGT. V gave up 7 bases and J gave up 3 bases; unmatched junction bases: 5. CDR3 length: 14 amino acids.

This rearrangement joins TRBV19 to TRBJ1-2; possibly TRBD1 for D (6 bases). There are 15 residues in the CDR3. Trimming removed 1 base from V and 4 bases from J, with 13 bases in between. Germline loops: CDR1 LNHDA, CDR2 SQIVND (reference sequence). The CDR3 region is CASSIANDRTYGYTF. The CDR3 DNA reads TGTGCCAGTAGTATAGCCAATGACAGGACCTATGGCTACACCTTC.

The chain couples TRBV2 to TRBJ1-5; TRBD1 might be the D (5 bases). The germline V gene has CDR1 SNHLY and CDR2 FYNNEI. The CDR3 contains 13 residues. The V end was cut by 8 bases, the J end by 8 bases, with 16 bases between. The CDR3, as DNA: TGTGCCAGCCGATTCAGGGTCCGAGAGCCCCAGCATTTT. Its protein product is CASRFRVREPQHF.

V is TRBV7-9 and J is TRBJ2-7; D is possibly TRBD1 (6 bases). Deletions cut 5 bases from V and 6 bases from J, with 17 bases between. This CDR3 is built from 14 residues. From germline, CDR1 is SEHNR and CDR2 FQNEAQ (reference sequence). CDR3 amino acids: CASSADSLNSEQYF. The CDR3 DNA sequence: TGTGCCAGCAGCGCGGACAGTCTAAATTCCGAGCAGTACTTC.

This rearrangement joins TRBV4-2 to TRBJ2-3; 7 bases match TRBD2. Germline assignment: CDR1 LGHNA and CDR2 YNFKEQ. Unmatched junction bases numbered 9, after V lost 0 bases and J lost 6 bases. This CDR3 is 16 amino acids long. CDR3 nucleotides: TGTGCCAGCAGCCAAGATAGGCAGCGGGGCCGGGATACGCAGTATTTT. Translation: CASSQDRQRGRDTQYF.